The T cell receptor (beta chain) under discussion was sequenced for a study of blood T cell repertoires in COVID-19. Turning to the study itself: Both acute and convalescent COVID-19 samples were obtained from the United States, Italy and Spain. T cells, B-cell-depleted T cells, or PBMCs provided the cDNA or gDNA that served as material.

V shed 4 bases and J shed 1 base, with 16 bases lying between them. This CDR3 comprises 16 residues. CDR1 and CDR2 (germline): MGHRA, YSYEKL. Original processing methods: Amplification from reference gene primers served as the basis for estimated nucleated cell counts. Profiling relied on immunoSEQ multiplex PCR, and the TCRdb table lists in-frame clones only, not all of them. Clone size and the V and J calls come from that table; the DNA yielded D and trimming. The sample carries about 140,000 clones, 84% recorded once. The source is a human donor in a cohort sampled during active COVID-19. This chain links TRBV4-1 with TRBJ1-1; D possibly corresponds to TRBD1 (5 bases). The sequenced sample consisted of peripheral blood. CDR3 in DNA: TGCGCCAGCAGCCGGGGACCAGGGAGGGAGAACACTGAAGCTTTCTTT. Translation: CASSRGPGRENTEAFF.